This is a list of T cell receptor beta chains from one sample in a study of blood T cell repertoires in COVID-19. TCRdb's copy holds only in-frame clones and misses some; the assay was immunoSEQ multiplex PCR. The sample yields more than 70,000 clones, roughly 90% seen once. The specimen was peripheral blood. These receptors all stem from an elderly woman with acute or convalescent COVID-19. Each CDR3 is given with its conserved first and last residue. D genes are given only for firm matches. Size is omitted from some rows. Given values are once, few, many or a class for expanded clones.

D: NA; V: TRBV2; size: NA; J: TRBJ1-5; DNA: TGTGCCAGCACCTATAGCAATCAGCCCCAGCATTTT; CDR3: CASTYSNQPQHF
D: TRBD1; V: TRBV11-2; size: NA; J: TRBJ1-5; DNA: TGTGCCAGCAGCTTAGGACAGGGTGGAAATCAGCCCCAGCATTTT; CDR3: CASSLGQGGNQPQHF
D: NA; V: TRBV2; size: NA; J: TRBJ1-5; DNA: TGTGCCAGCAGTGCTACGGGGAATGGCAATCAGCCCCAGCATTTT; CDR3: CASSATGNGNQPQHF
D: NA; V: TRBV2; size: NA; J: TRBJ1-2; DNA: TGTGCCAGCAGGGTCGGGGTCGATGGCTACACCTTC; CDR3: CASRVGVDGYTF
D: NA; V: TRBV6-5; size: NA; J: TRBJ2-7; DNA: TGTGCCAGCACTCCCATCCCGTACTCTACCTACGAGCAGTACTTC; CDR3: CASTPIPYSTYEQYF
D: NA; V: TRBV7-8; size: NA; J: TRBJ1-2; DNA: TGTGCCAGCAGCTTCGCGGGGGGGTCGTATGGCTACACCTTC; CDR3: CASSFAGGSYGYTF
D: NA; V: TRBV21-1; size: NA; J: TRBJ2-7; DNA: TGTGCCAGCAGCAAAGCGGCCAAAACCTCCTACGAGCAGTACTTC; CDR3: CASSKAAKTSYEQYF
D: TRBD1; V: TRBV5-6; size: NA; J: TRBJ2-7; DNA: TGTGCCAGCAGCTTGACAGGGGGCCCCTACGAGCAGTACTTC; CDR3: CASSLTGGPYEQYF
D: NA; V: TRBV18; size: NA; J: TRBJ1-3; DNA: TGTGCCAGCTCACCCGGGGGGAGCGGAAACACCATATATTTT; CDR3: CASSPGGSGNTIYF
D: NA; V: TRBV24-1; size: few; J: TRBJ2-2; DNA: TGTGCCACCAGTGATCCAGGGCACACCGGGGAGCTGTTTTTT; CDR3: CATSDPGHTGELFF
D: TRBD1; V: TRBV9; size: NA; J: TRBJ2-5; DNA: TGTGCCAGCAGCCGAGGACAGGGGGAAGAGACCCAGTACTTC; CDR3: CASSRGQGEETQYF
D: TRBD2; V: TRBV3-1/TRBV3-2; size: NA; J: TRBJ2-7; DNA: TGTGCCAGCAGACGTAGCGGGGACCCCTACGAGCAGTACTTC; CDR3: CASRRSGDPYEQYF
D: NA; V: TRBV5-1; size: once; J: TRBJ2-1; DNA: TGCGCCAGCAGCCCTAGCGTTGGACATGAGCAGTTCTTC; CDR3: CASSPSVGHEQFF
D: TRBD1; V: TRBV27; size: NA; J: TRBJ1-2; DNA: TGTGCCAGCAGTTTTACCAAGACAGGGGGCGGCTACACCTTC; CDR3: CASSFTKTGGGYTF
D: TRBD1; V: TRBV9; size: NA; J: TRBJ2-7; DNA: TGTGCCAGCAGCGTAGGACAGGGGTACTCCTACGAGCAGTACTTC; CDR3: CASSVGQGYSYEQYF
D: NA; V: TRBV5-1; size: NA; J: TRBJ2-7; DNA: TGCGCCAGCAGCTTGGTGGCAGGGGACACCTACGAGCAGTACTTC; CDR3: CASSLVAGDTYEQYF
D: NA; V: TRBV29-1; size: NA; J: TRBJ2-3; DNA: TGCAGCGTTGAAGTACAGTGGCCTGATACGCAGTATTTT; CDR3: CSVEVQWPDTQYF
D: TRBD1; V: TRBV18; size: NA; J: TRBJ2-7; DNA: TGTGCCAGCTCACCACTTCCAGGGGGCTACGAGCAGTACTTC; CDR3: CASSPLPGGYEQYF
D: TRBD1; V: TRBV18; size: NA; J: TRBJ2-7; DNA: TGTGCCAGCTCACCGGCGACAGGGTACGAGCAGTACTTC; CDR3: CASSPATGYEQYF
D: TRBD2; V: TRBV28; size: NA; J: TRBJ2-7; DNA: TGTGCCAGCAGTAGCGGGGGGGCCGTGCACGAGCAGTACTTC; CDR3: CASSSGGAVHEQYF
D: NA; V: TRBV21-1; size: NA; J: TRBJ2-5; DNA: TGTGCCAGCAGCAAAGCCGGGGCAGACAGGGGGCTGAAAGAGACCCAGTACTTC; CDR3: CASSKAGADRGLKETQYF
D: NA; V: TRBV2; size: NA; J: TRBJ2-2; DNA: TGTGCCAGCAGCCCACAGGGGGGGTTCACCGGGGAGCTGTTTTTT; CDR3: CASSPQGGFTGELFF
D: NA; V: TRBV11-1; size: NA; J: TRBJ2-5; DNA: TGTGCCAGCAGCTTTGGGCCGAGGACCCAGTACTTC; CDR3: CASSFGPRTQYF
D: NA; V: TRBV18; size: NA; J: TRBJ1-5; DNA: TGTGCCAGCTCATCTCAGGGTAGCAATCAGCCCCAGCATTTT; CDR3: CASSSQGSNQPQHF
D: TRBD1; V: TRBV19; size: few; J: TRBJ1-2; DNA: TGTGCCAGTAGTGCTTCCCTGACAGGGAAGGTCTATGGCTACACCTTC; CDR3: CASSASLTGKVYGYTF
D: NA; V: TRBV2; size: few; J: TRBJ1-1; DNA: TGTGCCAGCAGGGTAAAAGGGGGAAGCACTGAAGCTTTCTTT; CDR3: CASRVKGGSTEAFF
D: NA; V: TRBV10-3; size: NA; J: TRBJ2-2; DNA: TGTGCCATCAGTGACGGCGGGGCCCCGGTCACCGGGGAGCTGTTTTTT; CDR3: CAISDGGAPVTGELFF
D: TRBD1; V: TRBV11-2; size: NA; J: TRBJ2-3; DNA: TGTGCCAGCACGGGACAGGGCGGGGTACGCACTACAGATACGCAGTATTTT; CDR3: CASTGQGGVRTTDTQYF
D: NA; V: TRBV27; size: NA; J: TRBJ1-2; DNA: TGTGCCAGCACGGCGAACGGCGGCTATGGCTACACCTTC; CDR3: CASTANGGYGYTF
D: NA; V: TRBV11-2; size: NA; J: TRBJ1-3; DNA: TGTGCCAGCAGCCCAGTGTTCTCTGGAAACACCATATATTTT; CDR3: CASSPVFSGNTIYF
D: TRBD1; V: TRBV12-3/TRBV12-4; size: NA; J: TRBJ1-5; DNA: TGTGCCAGCAGGTCAACAGGGGGCCCCCAGCATTTT; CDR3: CASRSTGGPQHF
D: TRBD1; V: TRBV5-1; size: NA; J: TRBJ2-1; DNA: TGCGCCAGCAGCAACGGCGACAGGGCAAATGAGCAGTTCTTC; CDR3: CASSNGDRANEQFF
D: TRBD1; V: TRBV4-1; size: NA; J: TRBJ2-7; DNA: TGCGCCAGCAGCCCCCGGACAGGACCCTACGAGCAGTACTTC; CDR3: CASSPRTGPYEQYF
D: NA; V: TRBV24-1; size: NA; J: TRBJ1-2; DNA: TGTGCCACCAGTGATCCCAGGGATGGCTACACCTTC; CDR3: CATSDPRDGYTF
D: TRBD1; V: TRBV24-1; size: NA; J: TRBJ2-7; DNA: TGTGCCACCAGTGATTACGGACAGGGTGCCGAGCAGTACTTC; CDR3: CATSDYGQGAEQYF
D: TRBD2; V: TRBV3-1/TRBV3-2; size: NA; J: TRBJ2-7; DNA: TGTGCCAGCAGCCAAGAGGGAGGGAAGGGGCAGTACTTC; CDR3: CASSQEGGKGQYF